This passage covers 10 T cell receptor beta chains from one sample sequenced in a study of T cells in Graves' hyperthyroidism and ophthalmopathy. Amplified TCR beta CDR3 regions derived from RNA transcripts. RT-PCR in the first round (using the HTBI primer set) targeted the TCR CDR3. One entry per CDR3 protein, called by TCRdb with MiXCR from the multiplex PCR reads. The sample yields hundreds of thousands of distinct CDR3 sequences, over 15% seen once. The sample was blood. These receptors all stem from a woman under 30 with Graves' ophthalmopathy.

At least ten counts were recorded for this clonotype. This chain links TRBV10-2 with TRBJ1-6, with 7 positions matching TRBD1. Germline values: CDR1 WSHSY, CDR2 SAAADI. The CDR3 has 15 amino acids. Unmatched junction bases numbered 10, after V lost 7 bases and J lost 7 bases. CDR3 protein: CASIVDRAQNSPLHF. CDR3 bases: TGCGCCAGCATCGTTGACAGGGCCCAAAATTCACCCCTCCACTTT.

This clonotype was counted ten times or more. The rearrangement joins TRBV29-1 to TRBJ2-7; 13 nucleotides agree with TRBD2. Trimming at V came to 4 bases and at J to 5 bases, leaving 11 bases not matched to a gene. CDR3 size: 16 residues. Germline CDR1 SQVTM, CDR2 ANQGSEA. The CDR3 loop is CSVGGTSGERLHEQYF. DNA for the CDR3: TGCAGCGTTGGAGGGACTAGCGGGGAAAGGCTCCACGAGCAGTACTTC.

In this sample, this clonotype turned up many times. The V call is TRBV24-1, the J call TRBJ1-2; D gene uncertain. The germline V gene encodes CDR1 KGHDR and CDR2 SFDVKD. V was trimmed by 1 base and J by 2 bases, leaving 7 bases between them. The CDR3 runs 14 residues. The CDR3 DNA sequence: TGTGCCACCAGTGATTTTTCCCGCAACTATGGCTACACCTTC. This codes for CATSDFSRNYGYTF.

In this sample, this clonotype turned up many times. The V call is TRBV27, the J call TRBJ2-3, with 11 bases identical to TRBD2. V was pared by 5 bases and J by 0 bases, with 4 bases of the junction left unmatched. Germline-derived CDR1 and CDR2 are MNHEY and SMNVEV (reference sequence). This CDR3 has 16 residues. CDR3 sequence: CASSPGTSGSTDTQYF. The DNA for the CDR3 is TGTGCCAGCAGTCCGGGGACTAGCGGCAGCACAGATACGCAGTATTTT.

This clonotype has at least ten counts. V and J are TRBV5-6 and TRBJ2-1; D is perhaps TRBD2 (5 bases). Per germline, CDR1 SGHDT and CDR2 YYEEEE. The CDR3 contains 16 residues. The V end lost 4 bases, the J end lost 3 bases, and 17 bases lay between the germline ends. This chain's CDR3 is CASSPRRPIGYNEQFF. For the CDR3, the DNA is TGTGCCAGCAGCCCAAGGAGGCCTATCGGCTACAATGAGCAGTTCTTC.

This clonotype has a count of ten or more. This chain links TRBV28 with TRBJ2-1, with a weak D call TRBD1 (5 bases). V lost 6 bases to trimming and J lost 0 bases, with 18 bases between them. This CDR3 spans 17 amino acids. Germline values: CDR1 MDHEN, CDR2 SYDVKM. In nucleotides, the CDR3 is TGTGCCAGCAGCAGATTAGGTACAGGTAGCTCCTACAATGAGCAGTTCTTC. Residues: CASSRLGTGSSYNEQFF.

This clonotype was seen at least ten times. V usage is TRBV7-8 and J usage is TRBJ2-3; D possibly corresponds to TRBD2 (6 bases). V shed 4 bases and J shed 5 bases, with 13 bases lying between them. Germline V gene data show CDR1 as SGHVS and CDR2 as FQNEAQ. The CDR3 length is 14 residues. The CDR3 loop reads CASSSWDLRDTQYF. CDR3 coding DNA: TGTGCCAGCAGCTCTTGGGACTTGCGAGATACGCAGTATTTT.

V usage is TRBV16 and J usage is TRBJ2-1; TRBD2 matches 9 bases. V gave up 2 bases and J gave up 2 bases; unmatched junction bases: 7. CDR3 length: 17 amino acids. Germline V gene data show CDR1 as KGHSY and CDR2 as FQNENV. DNA for the CDR3: TGTGCCAGCAGCCAAGGGTCGCGGGAGGGCCCCTACAATGAGCAGTTCTTC. This sequence encodes CASSQGSREGPYNEQFF.

This clonotype was seen many times. V gene TRBV28 combines with J gene TRBJ1-1, with D possibly being TRBD1 (5 bases). The CDR3 spans 13 residues. Germline V gene sequence: CDR1 MDHEN, CDR2 SYDVKM. Trimming cost V 4 bases and J 1 base, with 7 bases left between them. The CDR3 spells CASSSGQNTEAFF. The CDR3 DNA is TGTGCCAGCAGTTCTGGACAGAACACTGAAGCTTTCTTT. Combining the CDR3 with reference TRBV28 and TRBJ1-1 gives the whole variable domain DVKVTQSSRYLVKRTGEKVFLECVQDMDHENMFWYRQDPGLGLRLIYFSYDVKMKEKGDIPEGYSVSREKKERFSLILESASTNQTSMYLCASSSGQNTEAFFGQGTRLTVV.

There are many counts of this clonotype. The chain has TRBV28 and TRBJ2-7; 9 bases align to TRBD1. Germline loops: CDR1 MDHEN, CDR2 SYDVKM. With V trimmed by 2 bases and J by 3 bases, 11 bases remained unmatched. The CDR3 is made up of 17 amino acids. In DNA form, the CDR3 reads TGTGCCAGCAGTTTAGAGGAGGACAGGGGTGTCGACTACGAGCAGTACTTC. Protein product: CASSLEEDRGVDYEQYF.